Listed here is a single T cell receptor beta chain. Patients of the Seattle cohort, enrolled during active infection, were followed longitudinally. This sample is drawn from a study of blood T cell repertoires in COVID-19. At the level of the study: Samples came from the United States, Italy and Spain, spanning acute and convalescent COVID-19. Nucleic acid was either cDNA or gDNA, and it came from T cells, B-cell-depleted T cells, or PBMCs.

V lost 5 bases and J 5 bases, leaving 18 bases between the germline ends. The CDR3 spans 15 residues. CDR1 is SEHNR, CDR2 FQNEAQ, per germline (reference sequence). Authors' analysis steps: Amplifying reference gene primers gave estimates of nucleated cell counts. Repertoires were generated with immunoSEQ multiplex PCR, while TCRdb's copy carries only in-frame clones and drops some. That table furnishes V, J and clone size, whereas the DNA furnished D and trimming. The sample lists some 130,000 clones, roughly 89% occurring once. The rearrangement joins TRBV7-9 to TRBJ1-2, with a possible D match to TRBD1 (6 bases). This TCR derives from a man aged 60 to 75 with COVID-19, enrolled during active disease. Sequenced sample: peripheral blood. CDR3 loop: CASSPSLGARYGYTF. The DNA for the CDR3 is TGTGCCAGCAGCCCTTCCCTGGGGGCAAGATATGGCTACACCTTC.